This T cell receptor (beta chain) was profiled in a study of liver allograft versus peripheral blood T cells. In the study overall: Graft-liver T cell receptor repertoires were compared against recipient peripheral blood repertoires. Study observations and caveats: According to reports, the T cell receptor repertoires inside liver allografts differed from those in peripheral blood.

About this clonotype itself: The antigen is not known.

TCRdb re-derived calls from the reads in MiXCR, one entry per CDR3 protein. Found here are about 3,000 distinct CDR3 sequences, approximately 15% of them singletons; the top ten hold about 3%. This CDR3 is 13 amino acids long. With 5 bases removed from V and 1 base from J, the gap between germline ends came to 9 bases. Germline CDR1 reads DFQATT; CDR2 reads SNEGSKA (reference sequence). The chain has TRBV20-1 and TRBJ2-1; unclear D gene. This receptor was taken from a human patient who had a liver transplant. The graft donor may be the source of some T cells. The CDR3 region has the DNA TGCAGTGCTCTGAGTAGATCCTACAATGAGCAGTTCTTC. Its protein product is CSALSRSYNEQFF.